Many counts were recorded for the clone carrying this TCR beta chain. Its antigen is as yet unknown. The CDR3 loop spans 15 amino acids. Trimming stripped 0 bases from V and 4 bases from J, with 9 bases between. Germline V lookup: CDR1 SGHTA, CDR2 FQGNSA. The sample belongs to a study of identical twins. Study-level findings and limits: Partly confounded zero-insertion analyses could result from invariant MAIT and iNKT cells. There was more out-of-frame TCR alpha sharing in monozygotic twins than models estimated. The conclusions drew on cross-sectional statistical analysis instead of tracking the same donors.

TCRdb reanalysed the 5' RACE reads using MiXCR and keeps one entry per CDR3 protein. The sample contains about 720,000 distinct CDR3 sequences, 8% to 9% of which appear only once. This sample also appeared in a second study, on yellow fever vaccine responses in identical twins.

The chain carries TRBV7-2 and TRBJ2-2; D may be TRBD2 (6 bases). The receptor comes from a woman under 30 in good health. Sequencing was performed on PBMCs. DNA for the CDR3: TGTGCCAGCAGCTTAGCGCTAGCGCTCACCGGGGAGCTGTTTTTT. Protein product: CASSLALALTGELFF.